The T cell receptor beta chain described here comes from a study of cytomegalovirus exposure and HLA in healthy donors. At the level of the study: Samples from HLA-typed donors yielded 65 million to 85 million unique TCRs in an early data release.

The PCR ran on 60 Vbeta and 13 Jbeta primers. TCRdb's copy holds only in-frame clones and misses some; the assay was immunoSEQ multiplex PCR. The table lists 100,000 or so clones, about 16% of them singletons. All donors participated as healthy donors of bone marrow. Sequences were obtained from PBMCs. This TCR was sampled from a female donor in good health and CMV-seronegative.

CDR3 sequence: CASGRLDSRSPSQQYF. CDR3 nucleotides: TGTGCCAGCGGCCGACTGGACAGCCGCTCACCAAGCCAGCAGTACTTC. The chain carries TRBV27 and TRBJ2-7; D perhaps matches TRBD1 (6 bases). The germline V gene encodes CDR1 MNHEY and CDR2 SMNVEV (reference sequence). The CDR3 has 16 residues. Trimming pared 8 bases from V and 8 bases from J, leaving 28 bases between.